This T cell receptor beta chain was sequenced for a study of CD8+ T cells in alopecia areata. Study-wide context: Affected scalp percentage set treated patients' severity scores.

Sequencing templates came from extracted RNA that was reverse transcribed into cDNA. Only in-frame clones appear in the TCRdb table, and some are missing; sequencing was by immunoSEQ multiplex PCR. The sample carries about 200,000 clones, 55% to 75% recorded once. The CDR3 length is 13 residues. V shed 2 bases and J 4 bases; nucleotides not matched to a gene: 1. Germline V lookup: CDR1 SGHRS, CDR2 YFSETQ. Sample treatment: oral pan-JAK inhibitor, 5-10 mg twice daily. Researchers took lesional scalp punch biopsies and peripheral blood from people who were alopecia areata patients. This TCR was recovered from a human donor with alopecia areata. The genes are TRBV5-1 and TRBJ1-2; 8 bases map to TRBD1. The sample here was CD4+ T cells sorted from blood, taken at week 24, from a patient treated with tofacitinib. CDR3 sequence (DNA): TGCGCCAGCAGCTTTACAGGGGGCTATGGCTACACCTTC. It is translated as CASSFTGGYGYTF.